These 20 T cell receptor beta chains were sequenced from one sample in a study of graft-versus-host responses after intestinal transplantation. The antigens these receptors bind are not known. Only in-frame clones appear in the TCRdb table, and some are missing; sequencing was by immunoSEQ multiplex PCR. Of approximately 70,000 clones detected, over 70% appear once; the ten largest clones hold 0.39%. The material sequenced was unstimulated CD4+ T cells sorted from spleen or lymph node cells, taken before transplant. These receptors all come from a human donor who was the organ donor for an intestinal transplant.

The chain recombines TRBV10-2 with TRBJ1-2; maybe TRBD1 (5 bases). Trimming removed 7 bases at V and 2 bases at J, with 14 bases between. This CDR3 comprises 14 residues. Germline CDR1 WSHSY, CDR2 SAAADI. DNA of the CDR3: TGCGCCAGCACAAGGGGATTTAACAACTATGGCTACACCTTC. Translation: CASTRGFNNYGYTF.

The rearrangement joins TRBV2 to TRBJ1-4, with 8 bases lining up with TRBD1. This CDR3 has 15 amino acids. V was pared by 6 bases and J by 8 bases, with 11 bases of the junction left unmatched. Germline loops: CDR1 SNHLY, CDR2 FYNNEI. This CDR3 reads CASRRDRSSGEKLFF. CDR3 bases: TGTGCCAGCAGACGGGACAGGTCGTCTGGGGAAAAACTGTTTTTT.

The chain uses TRBV21-1 and TRBJ1-2; the D call in the table, TRBD1, was not verified against the DNA. TRBV21-1 is noted as a pseudogene. There are 13 residues in the CDR3. The CDR3 sequence is CASSLSGYYGYTF. CDR3 nucleotides: TGTGCCAGCAGTCTCTCAGGTTATTATGGCTACACCTTC.

This clone has more than one count but fewer than ten. The rearrangement links TRBV7-2 to TRBJ1-6, with unresolved D. In germline, CDR1 is SGHTA, CDR2 FQGNSA. The CDR3 is made up of 15 amino acids. Trimming removed 5 bases at V and 5 bases at J, with 13 bases between. The CDR3 spells CASSPATGDNSPLHF. CDR3 DNA: TGTGCCAGCAGCCCCGCCACCGGGGATAATTCACCCCTCCACTTT.

The rearrangement links TRBV6-1 to TRBJ2-3, with 8 bases that match TRBD2. V gave up 2 bases and J gave up 0 bases; unmatched junction bases: 1. Germline V lookup: CDR1 MNHNS, CDR2 SASEGT. The CDR3 has 15 residues. The CDR3 DNA reads TGTGCCAGCAGTGAACAGCGGGGGAGCACAGATACGCAGTATTTT. Protein product: CASSEQRGSTDTQYF.

A note on this clone: Its ends do not fully match the called genes, so a read error is possible. The chain is built from TRBV7-7 and TRBJ2-2; TRBD1 might be the D (6 bases). Germline-derived CDR1 and CDR2 are SSHAT and FNYEAQ (reference sequence). This CDR3 is 16 amino acids long. The CDR3 here is CASSFSSGTLTGELFF. Written as DNA, the CDR3 is TGTGCTAGCAGCTTTAGCTCCGGGACACTCACCGGGGAGCTGTTTTTT.

The chain uses TRBV6-5 and TRBJ2-2; tentative D call: TRBD2 (5 bases). Trimming pared 2 bases from V and 4 bases from J, leaving 11 bases between. Germline V lookup: CDR1 MNHEY, CDR2 SVGAGI. This CDR3 spans 15 amino acids. CDR3 bases: TGTGCCAGCAGTTACATTCGGGGTAGCACCGGGGAGCTGTTTTTT. Its protein is CASSYIRGSTGELFF.

The J gene is TRBJ1-1, the V gene TRBV18; TRBD1 matches at 9 bases. Germline CDR1 and CDR2: KGHSH and LQKENI. The CDR3 contains 15 residues. With V trimmed by 1 base and J by 1 base, 1 base remained unmatched. DNA of the CDR3: TGTGCCAGCTCACCACAGGGACAGGGGAACACTGAAGCTTTCTTT. This sequence encodes CASSPQGQGNTEAFF.

This clone was detected a few times. V usage is TRBV11-1 and J usage is TRBJ2-1, with TRBD2 identical over 9 bases. The CDR3 extends over 15 amino acids. Losses at the gene ends were 3 bases for V and 2 bases for J; bases not matched to a gene: 2. CDR1 is SGHAT, CDR2 FQDESV, per germline (reference sequence). The CDR3 nucleotides are TGTGCCAGCAGCTTCGGCGGGGGGGCCTACAATGAGCAGTTCTTC. Translated, it gives CASSFGGGAYNEQFF.

The sample holds one count of this clone. The chain recombines TRBV2 with TRBJ1-3; no definite D call. The CDR3 is 14 residues long. V shed 7 bases and J shed 2 bases, with 12 bases lying between them. Looked up from germline, CDR1 is SNHLY and CDR2 is FYNNEI. The CDR3 DNA sequence: TGTGCCAGCACCTTGTCGAGGGCTGGAAACACCATATATTTT. Its protein is CASTLSRAGNTIYF.

CDR3 region: CASKIGQNSNQPQHF. In nucleotides, the CDR3 is TGTGCCAGTAAGATAGGACAGAATAGCAATCAGCCCCAGCATTTT. The rearrangement links TRBV19 to TRBJ1-5; TRBD1 is a possible D gene (6 bases). The CDR3 contains 15 residues. Germline V gene sequence: CDR1 LNHDA, CDR2 SQIVND (reference sequence). The V end was cut by 7 bases, the J end by 0 bases, with 13 bases between.

The chain couples TRBV7-8 to TRBJ2-3, with D hard to call. Germline CDR1 SGHVS, CDR2 FQNEAQ. The germline V and J ends were trimmed by 1 base and 3 bases, with 11 bases remaining between them. The CDR3 length is 15 residues. CDR3 bases: TGTGCCAGCAGCTTAGTGATTTCAGAAACAGATACGCAGTATTTT. Protein: CASSLVISETDTQYF.

This chain joins TRBV30 and TRBJ1-2; D is possibly TRBD1 (5 bases). The V gene lost 3 bases and the J gene lost 7 bases, with 24 bases spanning the gap. From germline, CDR1 is GTSNPN and CDR2 SVGIG (reference sequence). This CDR3 comprises 16 residues. As DNA, the CDR3 is TGTGCCTGGAGCCTCCCAGGAGGGGCAGTAGTTGGTGGCTACACCTTC. Its translation is CAWSLPGGAVVGGYTF.

With regard to this clone: The identical CDR3 is also encoded by other nucleotide sequences in the sample. The chain carries TRBV6-6 and TRBJ2-7, with D possibly matching TRBD1 (5 bases). CDR1 and CDR2 from the germline V gene are MNHNY and SVGAGI (reference sequence). V shed 5 bases and J shed 2 bases, with 13 bases lying between them. The CDR3 length is 14 residues. The CDR3 is CASSNQGGPYEQYV. As DNA, the CDR3 is TGTGCCAGCAGTAACCAGGGCGGCCCCTACGAGCAGTACGTC.

The V and J genes are TRBV28 and TRBJ2-7; 7 nucleotides line up with TRBD2. Germline V gene sequence: CDR1 MDHEN, CDR2 SYDVKM. The junction had 5 bases not matched to a gene; V was cut back by 3 bases and J by 0 bases. The CDR3 sequence is 15 residues long. The CDR3 DNA is TGTGCCAGCAGTTTGGGGGGGGGTAGCTCCTACGAGCAGTACGTC. Protein product: CASSLGGGSSYEQYV.

The CDR3 DNA sequence: TGTGCCAGCAGTAGGGAGGGGACAGGGCCCGGGGAGCTGTTTTTT. Translating it yields CASSREGTGPGELFF. The chain is built from TRBV6-5 and TRBJ2-2; 9 bases align to TRBD1. Germline values: CDR1 MNHEY, CDR2 SVGAGI. The CDR3 contains 15 residues. Germline trimming cut 5 bases from V and 6 bases from J; bases unmatched to any gene: 7.

This sequence joins TRBV19 and TRBJ1-4; 7 positions agree with TRBD1. CDR1 is LNHDA and CDR2 is SQIVND in the germline V gene (reference sequence). Trimming cost V 3 bases and J 2 bases; bases outside gene matches: 3. The CDR3 is made up of 15 amino acids. The CDR3 sequence: CASSMEQGTNEKLFF. CDR3 DNA sequence: TGTGCCAGTAGTATGGAACAGGGGACTAATGAAAAACTGTTTTTT.

The J gene is TRBJ2-7, the V gene TRBV7-2; TRBD1 agrees at 7 bases. Germline CDR1 SGHTA, CDR2 FQGNSA. This CDR3 contains 13 residues. J gave up 7 bases and V 3 bases, and 6 bases lay outside the gene matches. CDR3 bases: TGTGCCAGCAGCTTGGACAGGACGGGGGAGCAGTACGTC. Translating it yields CASSLDRTGEQYV.

Concerning this clone: The junction and the germline gene differ at one end; a read error may be behind it. The chain has TRBV7-7 and TRBJ2-1; 12 bases match TRBD2. The CDR3 sequence is 15 residues long. Per germline, CDR1 SSHAT and CDR2 FNYEAQ (reference sequence). For the CDR3, the DNA is TGTGCTAGCAGCTTAGAACTAGCGGGGGGTAATGAGCAGTTCTTC. Translation gives CASSLELAGGNEQFF. The complete variable domain, with remaining parts taken from reference TRBV7-7 and TRBJ2-1, reads GAGVSQSPRYKVTKRGQDVTLRCDPISSHATLYWYQQALGQGPEFLTYFNYEAQPDKSGLPSDRFSAERPEGSISTLTIQRTEQRDSAMYRCASSLELAGGNEQFFGPGTRLTVL.

The chain has TRBV5-6 and TRBJ1-2, with TRBD1 as a possible D gene (5 bases). CDR1 is SGHDT and CDR2 is YYEEEE in the germline V gene. Between the trimmed V and J ends, which lost 0 bases and 4 bases, there was a span of 13 bases. This CDR3 spans 15 amino acids. CDR3 sequence reads: CASSLEVREAYGYTF. The CDR3, as DNA: TGTGCCAGCAGCTTGGAGGTCAGGGAGGCCTATGGCTACACCTTC.